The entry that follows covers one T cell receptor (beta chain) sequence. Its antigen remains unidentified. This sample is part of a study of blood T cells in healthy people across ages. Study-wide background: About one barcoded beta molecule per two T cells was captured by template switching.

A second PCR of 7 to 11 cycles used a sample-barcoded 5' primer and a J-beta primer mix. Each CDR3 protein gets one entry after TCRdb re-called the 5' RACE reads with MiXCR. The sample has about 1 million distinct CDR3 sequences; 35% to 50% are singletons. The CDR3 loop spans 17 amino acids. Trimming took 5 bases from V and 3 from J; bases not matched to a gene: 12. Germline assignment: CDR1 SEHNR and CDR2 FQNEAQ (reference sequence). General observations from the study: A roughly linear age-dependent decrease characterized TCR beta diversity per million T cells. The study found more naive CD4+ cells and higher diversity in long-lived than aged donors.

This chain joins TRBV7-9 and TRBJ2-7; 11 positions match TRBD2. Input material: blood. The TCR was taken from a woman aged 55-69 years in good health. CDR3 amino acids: CASSLGTSGGPHYEQYF. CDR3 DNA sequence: TGTGCCAGCAGCCTTGGGACTAGCGGAGGCCCCCACTACGAGCAGTACTTC.